This T cell receptor beta chain was recovered during a study of early T cells in non-severe SARS-CoV-2 infection. Study-wide findings and caveats: A preference for anti-spike CD8 responses marked VDJdb matching, which missed private and CD4 specificities.

Unique molecular identifiers (one per individual cDNA molecule) were attached. TCRdb re-called the 5' RACE reads through MiXCR, storing one row per CDR3 protein. The data hold tens of thousands of distinct CDR3 sequences, with 5.5% to 7.5% observed a single time. In germline, CDR1 is MDHEN, CDR2 SYDVKM. V was trimmed by 2 bases and J by 0 bases, leaving 5 bases between them. The CDR3 is 15 residues long. This clonotype was seen at least ten times. Its specificity is not known. The rearrangement joins TRBV28 to TRBJ2-6; D unresolved. Source material: whole blood. The receptor's source is an adult who was a healthcare worker with PCR-confirmed SARS-CoV-2 infection or an uninfected control (not recorded which). This chain's CDR3 is CASSLTYSGANVLTF. The CDR3 bases are TGTGCCAGCAGTTTAACGTACTCTGGGGCCAACGTCCTGACTTTC. The full variable domain, its missing parts supplied by reference TRBV28 and TRBJ2-6, is DVKVTQSSRYLVKRTGEKVFLECVQDMDHENMFWYRQDPGLGLRLIYFSYDVKMKEKGDIPEGYSVSREKKERFSLILESASTNQTSMYLCASSLTYSGANVLTFGAGSRLTVL.